The sequence of this T cell receptor (beta chain) was determined in a study of blood T cell repertoires in COVID-19. Measured with immunoSEQ multiplex PCR; TCRdb has only the in-frame clones, and not every one. The sample records some 140,000 clones, almost 85% being singletons. The germline V and J ends were trimmed by 4 bases and 1 base, with 11 bases remaining between them. The CDR3 runs 14 residues. Germline CDR1 and CDR2: SGHRS and YFSETQ. Sequencing used PBMCs or T cells enriched from blood (not recorded which). This TCR came from a man aged 40-49 years with acute COVID-19. The rearrangement links TRBV5-1 to TRBJ2-5; weak D call: TRBD1 (6 bases). For the CDR3, the DNA is TGCGCCAGCAGCATCAAGGGGGTCCAAGAGACCCAGTACTTC. This encodes CASSIKGVQETQYF. Full variable domain (outside the CDR3, taken from reference TRBV5-1 and TRBJ2-5): KAGVTQTPRYLIKTRGQQVTLSCSPISGHRSVSWYQQTPGQGLQFLFEYFSETQRNKGNFPGRFSGRQFSNSRSEMNVSTLELGDSALYLCASSIKGVQETQYFGPGTRLLVL.